Each of the 26 T cell receptor beta chains below was sequenced from the same sample in a study of post-analysis software for immune sequencing data. General observations from the study: TRBV5-6, TRBV5-1 and TRBV20-1 belonged to a set of about 5 TRBV segments that were more frequent in patients than controls.

These receptors' antigens are unknown. Unique molecular identifiers tagged the TCR beta cDNA libraries. MiXCR, applied by TCRdb to the PCR reads, yields one record per CDR3 protein. The sample yields roughly 200,000 distinct CDR3 sequences, over 25% seen once. The sequencing sample was made of blood. The receptors were gathered from a girl younger than 18 with multiple sclerosis.

The sample holds a few counts of this clonotype. The genes are TRBV7-2 and TRBJ2-5, with 10 bases that match TRBD2. Losses at the gene ends were 7 bases for V and 4 bases for J; bases not matched to a gene: 3. The CDR3 has 13 amino acids. Germline V gives CDR1 SGHTA, CDR2 FQGNSA. CDR3 loop: CASKRGGPETQYF. CDR3 coding DNA: TGTGCCAGCAAGCGGGGGGGACCAGAGACCCAGTACTTC.

The gene calls are TRBV28 and TRBJ1-3; D is perhaps TRBD1 (5 bases). Germline loops: CDR1 MDHEN, CDR2 SYDVKM. The V and J ends lost 10 bases and 3 bases respectively, with 19 bases between them. The length of the CDR3 is 15 residues. This CDR3 reads CATISGRGDGNTIYF. CDR3 bases: TGTGCCACCATCAGCGGCCGGGGCGATGGAAACACCATATATTTT.

This chain connects TRBV18 to TRBJ1-2; no firm D call. The CDR3 sequence is 15 residues long. Looked up from germline, CDR1 is KGHSH and CDR2 is LQKENI. V was cut by 0 bases and J by 4 bases, with 12 bases left in between. The DNA for the CDR3 is TGTGCCAGCTCACCACCGTCGGGGTTCTCCTATGGCTACACCTTC. As protein: CASSPPSGFSYGYTF.

This clonotype was seen a handful of times. The CDR3 nucleotides are TGTGCCAGCAGCCAAGATGACGGACCTTCGCGTGGCTACACCTTC. This sequence encodes CASSQDDGPSRGYTF. This chain connects TRBV3-1 to TRBJ1-2; D remains unclear. This CDR3 region has 15 residues. The V gene lost 0 bases and the J gene lost 7 bases, with 15 bases spanning the gap. Germline V gene lookup returns CDR1 LGHDT and CDR2 YNNKEL (reference sequence). Based on the CDR3 plus reference TRBV3-1 and TRBJ1-2, the full variable domain is DTAVSQTPKYLVTQMGNDKSIKCEQNLGHDTMYWYKQDSKKFLKIMFSYNNKELIINETVPNRFSPKSPDKAHLNLHINSLELGDSAVYFCASSQDDGPSRGYTFGSGTRLTVV.

This chain joins TRBV5-1 and TRBJ2-3; the D gene is possibly TRBD1 (5 bases). CDR1 and CDR2 (germline): SGHRS, YFSETQ. The CDR3 covers 15 residues. V gave up 0 bases and J gave up 5 bases, with 13 bases separating them. CDR3 nucleotide sequence: TGCGCCAGCAGCTTGGAAAGCCAGGGTGGAGATACGCAGTATTTT. Translation gives CASSLESQGGDTQYF.

This clonotype has more than one count but fewer than ten. This chain links TRBV7-2 with TRBJ2-6; perhaps TRBD1 as D (6 bases). The CDR3 is made up of 16 amino acids. CDR1 SGHTA and CDR2 FQGNSA come from the germline V gene. V lost 6 bases, J lost 2 bases, and 14 bases lay in between. The CDR3 region has the DNA TGTGCCAGCAGTTCTCACAGGGTCCCTGGGGCCAACGTCCTGACTTTC. Translating it yields CASSSHRVPGANVLTF.

This clonotype was detected a few times. The germline gene is not matched at one end of the junction; a read error may be the cause. The J gene is TRBJ1-1, the V gene TRBV20-1; no reliable D call. Germline values: CDR1 DFQATT, CDR2 SNEGSKA (reference sequence). The CDR3 has 15 amino acids. CDR3 in DNA: TGCAGTGCTAGAGATCGGCAGGCCGCCTGGACTGGAGCTTTCTTT. It is translated as CSARDRQAAWTGAFF.

The V gene is TRBV3-1, the J gene TRBJ1-2, with 7 bases identical to TRBD1. CDR1 LGHDT and CDR2 YNNKEL come from the germline V gene (reference sequence). The CDR3 runs to 15 residues. The V segment lost 6 bases and the J segment 1 base; nucleotides outside the gene matches: 8. CDR3 in DNA: TGTGCCAGCAGACGAACCACAGGGGTTAACTATGGCTACACCTTC. Its protein is CASRRTTGVNYGYTF. The variable domain in full, with the rest retrieved from reference TRBV3-1 and TRBJ1-2, is DTAVSQTPKYLVTQMGNDKSIKCEQNLGHDTMYWYKQDSKKFLKIMFSYNNKELIINETVPNRFSPKSPDKAHLNLHINSLELGDSAVYFCASRRTTGVNYGYTFGSGTRLTVV.

The chain employs TRBV14 and TRBJ2-5; a possible D gene is TRBD1 (5 bases). The germline V and J ends were trimmed by 3 bases and 7 bases, with 15 bases remaining between them. Germline-derived CDR1 and CDR2 are SGHDN and FVKESK. The CDR3 runs 14 residues. DNA of the CDR3: TGTGCCAGCAGCCAGTTGACAGCCCAGGGGACCCAGTACTTC. It translates to CASSQLTAQGTQYF.

This clonotype was counted ten times or more. The rearrangement joins TRBV27 to TRBJ1-1, with 7 bases identical to TRBD1. Germline CDR1 is MNHEY and CDR2 is SMNVEV (reference sequence). Unmatched junction bases numbered 5, after V lost 3 bases and J lost 4 bases. The CDR3 sequence is 14 residues long. CDR3 protein: CASSFAGGFTEAFF. As DNA, the CDR3 is TGTGCCAGCAGTTTTGCAGGGGGATTCACTGAAGCTTTCTTT.

This clonotype was seen a handful of times. This chain links TRBV5-5 with TRBJ2-1; D gene uncertain. The CDR3 loop spans 13 amino acids. V was pared by 1 base and J by 8 bases, with 10 bases between. Germline V gene sequence: CDR1 SGHKS, CDR2 YYEKEE (reference sequence). CDR3 loop: CASSLLTSHEQFF. CDR3 sequence (DNA): TGTGCCAGCAGCTTGCTTACATCCCATGAGCAGTTCTTC.

This clonotype has a count of ten or more. The CDR3 here is CASSYIEGSYEQYF. DNA of the CDR3: TGTGCCAGCAGTTATATTGAGGGCTCCTACGAGCAGTACTTC. J is TRBJ2-7 and V is TRBV6-6, with D perhaps TRBD2 (5 bases). In germline, CDR1 is MNHNY, CDR2 SVGAGI (reference sequence). The V end lost 3 bases, the J end lost 0 bases, and 9 bases lay between the germline ends. There are 14 residues in the CDR3.

The rearrangement uses TRBV12-3 or TRBV12-4 and TRBJ1-5; D unresolved. The CDR3 runs to 15 residues. V shed 2 bases and J shed 4 bases, with 12 bases lying between them. CDR3 protein: CASSLIRGINQPQHF. The CDR3 DNA follows: TGTGCCAGCAGTTTAATCCGAGGGATTAATCAGCCCCAGCATTTT.

This clonotype was seen only a few times. The genes are TRBV5-1 and TRBJ1-1; no firm D call. Germline assignment: CDR1 SGHRS and CDR2 YFSETQ. The V and J ends lost 0 bases and 2 bases respectively, with 8 bases between them. There are 14 residues in the CDR3. For the CDR3, the DNA is TGCGCCAGCAGCTTGGATTGGGGTAACACTGAAGCTTTCTTT. Translation gives CASSLDWGNTEAFF.

The CDR3 spells CASSLGTGLYF. CDR3 DNA: TGCGCCAGCAGCCTCGGGACAGGGCTGTACTTC. The gene calls are TRBV5-1 and TRBJ2-7; 9 positions agree with TRBD1. Trimming cost V 4 bases and J 12 bases; bases outside gene matches: 5. CDR1 SGHRS and CDR2 YFSETQ come from the germline V gene. This CDR3 has 11 amino acids.

The chain has TRBV20-1 and TRBJ2-3, with 9 bases lining up with TRBD2. The CDR3 extends over 15 amino acids. Germline lookup yields CDR1 DFQATT and CDR2 SNEGSKA (reference sequence). The trim removed 4 bases at V and 1 base at J, leaving 6 bases unmatched. CDR3 in amino acids: CSATTSGPGTDTQYF. The CDR3 DNA follows: TGCAGTGCTACGACTAGCGGTCCGGGCACAGATACGCAGTATTTT.

The table lists this clonotype with a few counts. The chain couples TRBV2 to TRBJ2-3; 11 bases are shared with TRBD1. Germline V lookup: CDR1 SNHLY, CDR2 FYNNEI. With 7 bases clipped from V and 4 bases from J, the junction kept 7 bases outside the gene matches. This CDR3 spans 15 amino acids. CDR3 DNA sequence: TGTGCCAGCACCGATCCGGGACAGGGGGCAGATACGCAGTATTTT. Its translation is CASTDPGQGADTQYF.

This clonotype was found many times. This chain uses TRBV7-9 with TRBJ2-7; 11 bases map to TRBD2. V gave up 3 bases and J gave up 7 bases; unmatched junction bases: 8. The CDR3 has 15 amino acids. In germline, CDR1 is SEHNR, CDR2 FQNEAQ (reference sequence). CDR3 coding DNA: TGTGCCAGCAGCTTGCTAGCGGGAGGCAGGGGGGAGCAGTACTTC. It codes for CASSLLAGGRGEQYF.

This chain uses TRBV7-9 with TRBJ2-6, with 7 positions matching TRBD2. V lost 5 bases to trimming and J lost 0 bases; unmatched junction nucleotides: 13. The CDR3 is made up of 19 amino acids. Germline CDR1 SEHNR, CDR2 FQNEAQ (reference sequence). CDR3 residues: CASSLLGGGESSGANVLTF. The CDR3, as DNA: TGTGCCAGCAGCCTACTGGGGGGGGGAGAGAGCTCTGGGGCCAACGTCCTGACTTTC. Variable domain in full (rest from reference TRBV7-9 and TRBJ2-6): DTGVSQNPRHKITKRGQNVTFRCDPISEHNRLYWYRQTLGQGPEFLTYFQNEAQLEKSRLLSDRFSAERPKGSFSTLEIQRTEQGDSAMYLCASSLLGGGESSGANVLTFGAGSRLTVL.

This clonotype was picked up many times. This chain links TRBV20-1 with TRBJ1-4; D is ambiguous. Germline V gives CDR1 DFQATT, CDR2 SNEGSKA (reference sequence). The CDR3 is 13 amino acids. The V end lost 3 bases, the J end lost 8 bases, and 13 bases lay between the germline ends. The DNA for the CDR3 is TGCAGTGCTAGCACCCGGCCCGAGGAAAAACTGTTTTTT. Translated: CSASTRPEEKLFF.

The chain couples TRBV28 to TRBJ2-5; 8 bases align to TRBD1. The junction had 10 bases not matched to a gene; V was cut back by 5 bases and J by 5 bases. Per the germline V gene, CDR1 is MDHEN and CDR2 is SYDVKM. The length of the CDR3 is 15 residues. CDR3 nucleotide sequence: TGTGCCAGCAGTATTCGACAGGGGAGAGGGGAGACCCAGTACTTC. Amino acids: CASSIRQGRGETQYF.

The CDR3 DNA follows: TGCGCCAGCAGCTTGGTGCTAGCGGGAGGGCCGGTCCACGAGCAGTACTTC. Residues: CASSLVLAGGPVHEQYF. The chain couples TRBV5-1 to TRBJ2-5; 12 nucleotides match TRBD2. Judging by the DNA end, TRBJ2-7 fits better; the J call may be wrong. This CDR3 region has 17 residues. Germline V gives CDR1 SGHRS, CDR2 YFSETQ.

The V and J genes are TRBV11-2 and TRBJ2-3; 8 nucleotides align to TRBD2. The CDR3 consists of 17 residues. The ends lost 4 bases at V and 0 bases at J; junction bases unmatched: 9. CDR1 is SGHAT, CDR2 FQNNGV, per germline. CDR3 DNA: TGTGCCAGCAGCTACCGTCAGCCTAGCGGGAGCACAGATACGCAGTATTTT. Protein sequence: CASSYRQPSGSTDTQYF.

This clonotype was seen only a few times. The chain employs TRBV5-7 and TRBJ2-7; TRBD1 matches 9 bases. TRBV5-7 is an open reading frame whose function is uncertain. CDR3 size: 16 residues. The J segment lost 3 bases and the V segment lost 3 bases, leaving 10 bases of the junction unmatched. CDR3 in amino acids: CASSYGTGRGCYEQYF. The CDR3 DNA reads TGTGCCAGCAGCTATGGGACAGGGAGGGGGTGCTACGAGCAGTACTTC.

This clonotype has a handful of counts. The chain carries TRBV7-3 and TRBJ2-1; 9 nucleotides agree with TRBD2. This CDR3 is built from 17 residues. CDR1 is SGHTA, CDR2 FQGTGA, per germline. V dropped 2 bases and J dropped 6; count of bases not matched to a gene: 11. CDR3 coding DNA: TGTGCCAGCAGCTTACGTACGCGGGAGGGCCTCGTCAATGAGCAGTTCTTC. This sequence encodes CASSLRTREGLVNEQFF.

This clonotype was recorded many times. V is TRBV29-1 and J is TRBJ1-1; D ambiguous. This CDR3 comprises 12 residues. The germline CDR1 and CDR2 sequences are SQVTM and ANQGSEA. V was shortened by 7 bases and J by 6 bases, with 15 bases between the two germline ends. CDR3 residues: CSAAATRPEAFF. In DNA, the CDR3 is TGCAGCGCCGCAGCTACTCGCCCTGAAGCTTTCTTT.